What follows is one T cell receptor beta chain and its context. TCRdb's copy holds only in-frame clones and misses some; the assay was immunoSEQ multiplex PCR. Of about 120,000 clones in the sample, over 85% were seen once. These data are taken from a study of T cell changes during pregnancy in multiple sclerosis. V shed 4 bases and J shed 4 bases, with 20 bases lying between them. The CDR3 has 16 residues. The germline V gene has CDR1 SGHRS and CDR2 YFSETQ. This sequence joins TRBV5-1 and TRBJ1-1; tentative D call: TRBD1 (6 bases). The material sequenced was peripheral blood, taken before pregnancy. The receptor was derived from a female donor with multiple sclerosis, enrolled in a pregnancy study. CDR3 amino acids: CASSLGGTGLSTEAFF. The CDR3 DNA is TGCGCCAGCAGCCTAGGGGGTACAGGGTTGAGCACTGAAGCTTTCTTT.